This TCR beta chain comes out of a study of shared clonotypes between healthy human individuals. General observations from the study: Non-shared clonotypes had lower generation probabilities than clonotypes shared by all four sorted-subset donors.

Details on this clone: Its antigen is not known.

The length of the CDR3 is 15 residues. V lost 0 bases and J lost 4, with 12 bases in between. CDR1 KGHSH and CDR2 LQKENI come from the germline V gene. Clones were sequenced by immunoSEQ multiplex PCR, and TCRdb holds only the in-frame ones, with some missing. This table has roughly 1.5 million clones, approximately 98% appearing once. The origin of this receptor is a man under 40 in good health. V is TRBV18 and J is TRBJ2-5, with a tentative D call TRBD1 (6 bases). The material sequenced was naive CD4+ T cells sorted from blood. Subset indicated: CD45RA+ positively selected. The CDR3 protein is CASSPPSFRGETQYF. In DNA form, the CDR3 reads TGTGCCAGCTCACCACCGAGTTTCAGGGGAGAGACCCAGTACTTC.